This T cell receptor (beta chain) originates from a study of blood T cell repertoires in COVID-19. Repertoires were generated with immunoSEQ multiplex PCR, while TCRdb's copy carries only in-frame clones and drops some. Among roughly 69,000 clones, roughly 80% were seen once, and the ten largest hold approximately 3.8%. There are 17 residues in the CDR3. V lost 5 bases, J lost 2 bases, and 11 bases stayed unmatched. Germline V gene lookup returns CDR1 SGHTA and CDR2 FQGNSA. This clone was recorded once. This TCR was sampled from a woman aged 35 to 49 with acute COVID-19. The chain links TRBV7-2 to TRBJ2-1; 8 bases match TRBD2. The sequencing sample was made of PBMCs or T cells enriched from blood (not recorded which). The chain's CDR3 is CASSTQAGGPPYNEQFF. As DNA, the CDR3 is TGTGCCAGCAGCACCCAGGCGGGGGGCCCTCCCTACAATGAGCAGTTCTTC.